This T cell receptor (beta chain) was profiled in a study of blood T cell repertoires in COVID-19. Turning to the study itself: Researchers got acute and convalescent COVID-19 samples from the United States, Italy and Spain.

V shed 5 bases and J 9 bases; nucleotides not matched to a gene: 5. The CDR3 runs to 13 residues. The germline CDR1 and CDR2 sequences are MDHEN and SYDVKM. One Seattle source followed patients from active infection through their disease course. Study processing details: Estimates of nucleated cell counts were drawn from the amplification of reference gene primers. Measured with immunoSEQ multiplex PCR; TCRdb has only the in-frame clones, and not every one. The V and J calls and clone size are taken from that table; D and trimming were inferred from the DNA. The sample lists 250,000 to 300,000 clones, about nine tenths occurring once.

The material sequenced was peripheral blood. The rearrangement uses TRBV28 and TRBJ2-1; 9 nucleotides line up with TRBD1. The source is a woman aged 30 to 39 with COVID-19, enrolled during active disease. The CDR3 region is CASSGTGTSEQFF. CDR3 coding DNA: TGTGCCAGCAGTGGGACAGGGACCTCTGAGCAGTTCTTC. The full variable domain, with the rest looked up from reference TRBV28 and TRBJ2-1, is DVKVTQSSRYLVKRTGEKVFLECVQDMDHENMFWYRQDPGLGLRLIYFSYDVKMKEKGDIPEGYSVSREKKERFSLILESASTNQTSMYLCASSGTGTSEQFFGPGTRLTVL.